The TCR beta chain described here comes from a study of Ad26.COV2.S vaccination and SARS-CoV-2 variants. Germline V gives CDR1 MDHEN, CDR2 SYDVKM. Trimming took off 7 bases at V and 6 bases at J, with 12 bases between the two ends. The CDR3 consists of 12 residues. A note on this clone: Its antigen is unidentified.

The treatment denotes: about 20 received Ad26.COV2.S at low or high dose, single or two shots; 5 received placebo; per-sample allocation not given. The investigators took samples on day 63 after the first vaccine or placebo injection. The sample came from a Boston adult aged 18-55 years. An Ad26 vector that expressed Wuhan-strain SARS-CoV-2 spike constituted the vaccine. Sequencing used immunoSEQ multiplex PCR; TCRdb keeps in-frame clones, though not all of them. The sample has 380,000 or so clones, about 88% seen once. Regarding the study as a whole: Post-vaccination breadth of spike-specific CD8+ and CD4+ T cell responses was reportedly substantial. Total responses of T cells may have been underestimated by the analyses of TCR breadth and depth.

This clonotype was obtained from a person between 18 and 59 years old who received the Ad26.COV2.S COVID-19 vaccine or a placebo. The chain carries TRBV28 and TRBJ1-1; weak D call: TRBD1 (5 bases). Specimen: peripheral blood, collected in a trial of Ad26.COV2.S vaccine versus placebo. CDR3: CASTGHPPEAFF. In DNA form, the CDR3 reads TGTGCCAGCACTGGACATCCCCCTGAAGCTTTCTTT.